This T cell receptor (beta chain) was documented in a study of T cell responses to AZD1222 COVID-19 vaccine. The study, taken as a whole, reports: Per reports, nearly half of all spike-specific TCRs target regions that are unmutated in variants.

The CDR3 sequence is 15 residues long. Trimming took 3 bases from V and 4 from J; bases not matched to a gene: 9. Looked up from germline, CDR1 is DFQATT and CDR2 is SNEGSKA (reference sequence). Worth noting for this clone: Its matching antigen is unknown.

This table comes from immunoSEQ multiplex PCR, and its TCRdb copy is limited to in-frame clones, with some not included. The table includes 56,000 or so clones, 70% to 80% detected once. This sample comprised peripheral blood, obtained 28 days after the second AZD1222 dose. The chain carries TRBV20-1 and TRBJ2-1, with TRBD2 matching 7 bases. The clonotype originates from an adult who received the AZD1222 COVID-19 vaccine. DNA for the CDR3: TGCAGTGCTAGTCGGCTAGCGGTTATATACAATGAGCAGTTCTTC. As protein: CSASRLAVIYNEQFF.